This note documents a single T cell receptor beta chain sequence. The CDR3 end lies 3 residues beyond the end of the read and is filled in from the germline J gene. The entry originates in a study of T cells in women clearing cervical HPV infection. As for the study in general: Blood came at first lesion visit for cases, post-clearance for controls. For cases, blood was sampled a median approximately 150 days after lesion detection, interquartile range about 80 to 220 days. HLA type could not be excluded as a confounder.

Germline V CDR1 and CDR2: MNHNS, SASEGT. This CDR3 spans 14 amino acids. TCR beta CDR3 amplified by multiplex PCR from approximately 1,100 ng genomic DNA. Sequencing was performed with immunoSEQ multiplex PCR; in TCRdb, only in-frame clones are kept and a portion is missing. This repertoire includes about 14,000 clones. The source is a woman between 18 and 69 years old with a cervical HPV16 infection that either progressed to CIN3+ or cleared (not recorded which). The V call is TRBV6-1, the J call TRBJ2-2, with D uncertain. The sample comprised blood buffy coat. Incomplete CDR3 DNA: TGTGCCAGCAGTGACCTCCCCGGCGGTTCACCG. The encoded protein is CASSDLPGGSP. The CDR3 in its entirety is CASSDLPGGSPLFF.